The 28 T cell receptor beta chains listed next were all sequenced from one sample in a study of identical twins. One entry per CDR3 protein results from TCRdb running MiXCR on the 5' RACE reads. The data contain 500,000 to 650,000 distinct CDR3 sequences, about 7% of them singletons. These same data were also listed under a study on yellow fever vaccine responses in identical twins.

Sequences were obtained from PBMCs. The receptors come from a woman between 18 and 29 years old in good health.

This rearrangement joins TRBV15 to TRBJ2-3, with D possibly TRBD1 on 6 matching bases. Germline V gene lookup returns CDR1 LNHNV and CDR2 YYDKDF (reference sequence). The germline V and J ends were trimmed by 4 bases and 0 bases, with 11 bases remaining between them. This CDR3 is 15 amino acids long. CDR3 loop: CATSKTGQSTDTQYF. The CDR3 DNA reads TGTGCCACCAGCAAAACCGGACAGAGCACAGATACGCAGTATTTT.

This clonotype was detected ten times or more. The rearrangement links TRBV10-2 to TRBJ1-6; D is possibly TRBD1 (6 bases). Germline CDR1 reads WSHSY; CDR2 reads SAAADI. Trimming left V 6 bases short and J 9 bases short, with 15 bases between. This CDR3 contains 14 residues. The CDR3 sequence is CASREGRGSSPLHF. In DNA, the CDR3 is TGCGCCAGCAGGGAGGGTAGGGGGTCTTCACCCCTCCACTTT.

The genes are TRBV29-1 and TRBJ1-2, with 10 bases identical to TRBD1. Germline loops: CDR1 SQVTM, CDR2 ANQGSEA. V lost 3 bases and J lost 6; bases outside the gene matches: 7. CDR3 length: 14 amino acids. In DNA form, the CDR3 reads TGCAGCGTTGAGAGTAGGGACAGGGGTAATGGCTACACCTTC. Its translation: CSVESRDRGNGYTF.

There are many counts of this clonotype. At one boundary the junction diverges from the germline segment, which might be a read error. The CDR3 coding sequence is TGCGCCAGCAGCTTGCCAGGGGTGAACACTGAAGCTTTCTTT. Its protein is CASSLPGVNTEAFF. V and J are TRBV7-9 and TRBJ1-1, with TRBD1 as a possible D gene (6 bases). The length of the CDR3 is 14 residues. CDR1 is SEHNR and CDR2 is FQNEAQ in the germline V gene (reference sequence).

The J gene is TRBJ2-1, the V gene TRBV4-1; D is undetermined. The V gene's germline CDR1 is MGHRA and CDR2 YSYEKL. There are 13 residues in the CDR3. Trimming shortened V by 0 bases and J by 6 bases, and 6 bases separated the two germline ends. As DNA, the CDR3 is TGCGCCAGCAGCCAAGATTCGCGCAATGAGCAGTTCTTC. This codes for CASSQDSRNEQFF.

This chain connects TRBV20-1 to TRBJ1-1, with D uncertain. V was cut by 5 bases and J by 0 bases, with 10 bases left in between. The V gene's germline CDR1 is DFQATT and CDR2 SNEGSKA (reference sequence). There are 13 residues in the CDR3. Here the CDR3 reads CSAAQSLNTEAFF. CDR3 DNA: TGCAGTGCTGCGCAAAGCCTGAACACTGAAGCTTTCTTT.

This clonotype was counted a few times. The chain uses TRBV14 and TRBJ2-1; no clear D gene. The V gene lost 1 base and the J gene lost 3 bases, with 7 bases spanning the gap. Germline-derived CDR1 and CDR2 are SGHDN and FVKESK. This CDR3 has 14 residues. DNA of the CDR3: TGTGCCAGCAGCCAAGCTTGGGGCTACAATGAGCAGTTCTTC. It encodes CASSQAWGYNEQFF.

This clonotype was detected many times. V and J are TRBV9 and TRBJ2-2; TRBD1 matches at 7 bases. J was trimmed by 9 bases and V by 4 bases; bases with no gene match: 12. The germline CDR1 and CDR2 sequences are SGDLS and YYNGEE. The CDR3 length is 15 residues. CDR3 residues: CASSQGTGVFRELFF. CDR3 sequence (DNA): TGTGCCAGCAGCCAGGGCACAGGGGTATTTCGGGAGCTGTTTTTT.

About this clonotype itself: A single base separates this from a much larger clone, so it may be a read error. This chain links TRBV15 with TRBJ2-3; D perhaps matches TRBD2 (5 bases). This CDR3 has 15 residues. Looked up from germline, CDR1 is LNHNV and CDR2 is YYDKDF (reference sequence). The DNA of the CDR3 is TGTGCCATCAGCAGAGGACGGGGAAGCACAGATACGCAGTATTTT. Translating it yields CAISRGRGSTDTQYF.

This clonotype was recorded at least ten times. The chain employs TRBV29-1 and TRBJ2-3, with TRBD1 matching 7 bases. Trimming at V came to 5 bases and at J to 6 bases, leaving 32 bases not matched to a gene. The CDR3 consists of 21 residues. Per germline, CDR1 SQVTM and CDR2 ANQGSEA. CDR3 in amino acids: CSVMTGLALFERSAYMDTQYF. The CDR3 DNA reads as TGCAGCGTTATGACAGGGCTGGCACTCTTCGAGCGGAGCGCTTATATGGATACGCAGTATTTT.

This clonotype was counted only a few times. The chain links TRBV4-1 to TRBJ1-2; D is ambiguous. Germline V gene sequence: CDR1 MGHRA, CDR2 YSYEKL. Between the trimmed V and J ends, which lost 0 bases and 6 bases, there was a span of 17 bases. This CDR3 spans 16 amino acids. The CDR3 DNA reads TGCGCCAGCAGCCAAGATGTCATGGCAGAACTAAATGGCTACACCTTC. This translates into CASSQDVMAELNGYTF.

This clonotype has a handful of counts. CDR3 DNA sequence: TGTGCCAGTAGGCCTATGAGCTCCTACAATGAGCAGTTCTTC. Its translation: CASRPMSSYNEQFF. The V call is TRBV19, the J call TRBJ2-1, with unresolved D. Germline V gene data show CDR1 as LNHDA and CDR2 as SQIVND (reference sequence). Trimming took 6 bases from V and 0 from J, leaving 9 bases between them. The CDR3 has 14 residues.

In its sample, this clonotype was seen a few times. The chain links TRBV20-1 to TRBJ2-3; 9 nucleotides line up with TRBD1. The V gene end was trimmed by 5 bases and the J gene end by 3 bases; junction bases not matched to a gene: 3. CDR3 size: 13 residues. Germline lookup yields CDR1 DFQATT and CDR2 SNEGSKA (reference sequence). In DNA form, the CDR3 reads TGCAGTGCTTGGACAGGGGTAACAGATACGCAGTATTTT. Encoded protein: CSAWTGVTDTQYF.

In its sample, this clonotype was seen a few times. The gene calls are TRBV10-3 and TRBJ2-5; D is uncertain. Germline CDR1 and CDR2: ENHRY and SYGVKD. CDR3 size: 14 residues. The V end lost 2 bases, the J end lost 7 bases, and 14 bases lay between the germline ends. CDR3 region: CAISEGLPTGTQYF. CDR3 sequence (DNA): TGTGCCATCAGTGAGGGCCTACCAACCGGGACCCAGTACTTC.

The gene calls are TRBV10-3 and TRBJ2-4, with 9 bases identical to TRBD1. Germline values: CDR1 ENHRY, CDR2 SYGVKD. CDR3 length: 14 amino acids. V was clipped by 10 bases and J by 1 base; unmatched bases: 5. CDR3 protein: CATAQGAAKNIQYF. DNA of the CDR3: TGTGCCACCGCACAGGGGGCTGCCAAAAACATTCAGTACTTC.

This clonotype was seen repeatedly, ten times or more. The CDR3 nucleotides read TGTGCCAGCAGCAGGGACAGCTCTAACTATGGCTACACCTTC. Amino acid sequence: CASSRDSSNYGYTF. This chain uses TRBV2 with TRBJ1-2; TRBD1 agrees at 7 bases. V lost 6 bases, J lost 0 bases, and 4 bases stayed unmatched. This CDR3 contains 14 residues. In germline, CDR1 is SNHLY, CDR2 FYNNEI. Supplemented by reference TRBV2 and TRBJ1-2, the full variable domain reads EPEVTQTPSHQVTQMGQEVILRCVPISNHLYFYWYRQILGQKVEFLVSFYNNEISEKSEIFDDQFSVERPDGSNFTLKIRSTKLEDSAMYFCASSRDSSNYGYTFGSGTRLTVV.

In this sample, this clonotype turned up many times. This rearrangement joins TRBV5-6 to TRBJ1-1, with D unclear. CDR1 and CDR2 from the germline V gene are SGHDT and YYEEEE. Deletions cut 3 bases from V and 4 bases from J, with 7 bases between. CDR3 length: 12 amino acids. CDR3 sequence (DNA): TGTGCCAGCAGCTACGAAGGCACTGAAGCTTTCTTT. Translated, it gives CASSYEGTEAFF.

This clonotype came up many times. The chain has TRBV6-5 and TRBJ2-5; 7 bases line up with TRBD2. This CDR3 is built from 13 residues. V shed 2 bases, J shed 4 bases, and the junction held 1 base outside the gene matches. Per the germline V gene, CDR1 is MNHEY and CDR2 is SVGAGI. CDR3 nucleotides: TGTGCCAGCAGTTACGGACTAGGAGAGACCCAGTACTTC. Amino acid sequence: CASSYGLGETQYF.

The CDR3 bases are TGTGCCAGCAACCCTTTAGGGACCTCTGAAGCTTTCTTT. Amino acid sequence: CASNPLGTSEAFF. The genes are TRBV12-3 or TRBV12-4 and TRBJ1-1; possibly TRBD1 for D (5 bases). Trimming shortened V by 7 bases and J by 6 bases, and 15 bases separated the two germline ends. The CDR3 sequence is 13 residues long.

This clonotype was seen repeatedly, ten times or more. The V call is TRBV6-5, the J call TRBJ1-5; D gene ambiguous. Trimming left V 5 bases short and J 6 bases short, with 8 bases between. Germline V gene data show CDR1 as MNHEY and CDR2 as SVGAGI. The CDR3 sequence is 12 residues long. This CDR3 reads CASSHGGQPQHF. CDR3 coding DNA: TGTGCCAGCAGTCACGGTGGTCAGCCCCAGCATTTT.

The chain links TRBV4-1 to TRBJ1-3, with unresolved D. Trimming took off 0 bases at V and 2 bases at J, with 11 bases between the two ends. The CDR3 sequence is 16 residues long. Germline CDR1 is MGHRA and CDR2 is YSYEKL. CDR3 region: CASSQESGNTGNTIYF. The CDR3 coding sequence is TGCGCCAGCAGCCAAGAATCAGGAAATACTGGAAACACCATATATTTT.

The rearrangement uses TRBV7-9 and TRBJ2-5; 8 bases align to TRBD2. There are 15 residues in the CDR3. Germline CDR1 is SEHNR and CDR2 is FQNEAQ (reference sequence). With 2 bases clipped from V and 1 base from J, the junction kept 3 bases outside the gene matches. Here the CDR3 DNA reads TGTGCCAGCAGCTTACTTAGCGGGATCCAAGAGACCCAGTACTTC. Translating it yields CASSLLSGIQETQYF.

This clonotype was counted a few times. V gene TRBV5-1 combines with J gene TRBJ2-1; TRBD1 might be the D (7 bases). CDR1 is SGHRS and CDR2 is YFSETQ in the germline V gene. The CDR3 is 15 amino acids. V was cut by 6 bases and J by 4 bases, with 17 bases left in between. The CDR3 bases are TGCGCCAGCAACCGGGGGACAGAAACTTACAATGAGCAGTTCTTC. It translates to CASNRGTETYNEQFF.

V and J are TRBV2 and TRBJ2-1, with 7 positions matching TRBD1. V was clipped by 7 bases and J by 5 bases; unmatched bases: 5. This CDR3 is 13 amino acids long. Germline CDR1 is SNHLY and CDR2 is FYNNEI. The CDR3 DNA reads TGTGCCAGCAATCGAGACAGGGACAATGAGCAGTTCTTC. It is translated as CASNRDRDNEQFF.

This clonotype was detected ten times or more. The V call is TRBV11-2, the J call TRBJ2-1; no clear D. Germline loops: CDR1 SGHAT, CDR2 FQNNGV. The CDR3 sequence is 16 residues long. Trimming stripped 8 bases from V and 1 base from J, with 18 bases between. CDR3 protein: CASGSWAGRSYNEQFF. Written as DNA, the CDR3 is TGTGCCAGCGGGTCTTGGGCAGGACGTTCCTACAATGAGCAGTTCTTC.

This clonotype was seen a few times. CDR3 region: CARTGWEQYF. CDR3 DNA: TGTGCCAGAACAGGGTGGGAGCAGTACTTC. V and J are TRBV19 and TRBJ2-7; D is perhaps TRBD1 (6 bases). Germline V gene lookup returns CDR1 LNHDA and CDR2 SQIVND (reference sequence). The CDR3 contains 10 residues. V was pared by 9 bases and J by 7 bases, with 10 bases between.

The rearrangement joins TRBV5-1 to TRBJ2-5, with D possibly TRBD1 on 5 matching bases. V was clipped by 8 bases and J by 11 bases, with 16 bases between them. The CDR3 is made up of 11 amino acids. Germline values: CDR1 SGHRS, CDR2 YFSETQ. CDR3 coding DNA: TGCGCCAGTAACCAAAACAGGTTTCAGTACTTC. It encodes CASNQNRFQYF.

This clonotype was seen at least ten times. The rearrangement uses TRBV11-2 and TRBJ2-2; no reliable D call. V was pared by 2 bases and J by 5 bases, with 9 bases between. The CDR3 is 14 residues long. CDR1 SGHAT and CDR2 FQNNGV come from the germline V gene. The CDR3 DNA is TGTGCCAGCAGCTTAAGGCAGGAGACCGGGGAGCTGTTTTTT. This gives the protein CASSLRQETGELFF.